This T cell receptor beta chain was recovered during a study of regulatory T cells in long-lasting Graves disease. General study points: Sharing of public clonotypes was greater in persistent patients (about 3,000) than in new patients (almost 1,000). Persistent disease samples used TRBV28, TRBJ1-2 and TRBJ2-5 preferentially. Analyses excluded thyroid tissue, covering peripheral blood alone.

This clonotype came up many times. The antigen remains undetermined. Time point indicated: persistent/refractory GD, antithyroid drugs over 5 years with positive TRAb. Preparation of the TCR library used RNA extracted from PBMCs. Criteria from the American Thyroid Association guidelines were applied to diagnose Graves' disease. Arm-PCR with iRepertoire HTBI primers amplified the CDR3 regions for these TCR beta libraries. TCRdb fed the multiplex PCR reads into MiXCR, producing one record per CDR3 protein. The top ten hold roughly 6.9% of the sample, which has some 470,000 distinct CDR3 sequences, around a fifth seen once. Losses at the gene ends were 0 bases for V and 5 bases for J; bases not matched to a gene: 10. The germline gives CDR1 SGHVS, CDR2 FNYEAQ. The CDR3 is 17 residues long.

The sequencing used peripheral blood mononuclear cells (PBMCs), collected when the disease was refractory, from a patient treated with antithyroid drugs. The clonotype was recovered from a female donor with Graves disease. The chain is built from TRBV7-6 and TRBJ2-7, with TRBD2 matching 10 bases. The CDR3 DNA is TGTGCCAGCAGCTTAGCCCCTAGCGGGAGTCCGCGCGACGAGCAGTACTTC. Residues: CASSLAPSGSPRDEQYF.